A single sample gave rise to the 7 T cell receptor beta chains below, sequenced in a study of response to subunit inactivated influenza vaccine. A single record per CDR3 protein comes from TCRdb applying MiXCR to the RT-PCR reads. The sample contains 300,000 to 350,000 distinct CDR3 sequences, roughly 20% of which appear only once. The input for sequencing was PBMCs from blood, taken 21 months after vaccination. The receptors derive from a man aged 50 to 69 who received an inactivated influenza vaccine.

This clonotype was observed a few times. The chain carries TRBV9 and TRBJ2-2; perhaps TRBD2 as D (6 bases). The germline CDR1 and CDR2 sequences are SGDLS and YYNGEE. CDR3 length: 16 residues. The V end lost 4 bases, the J end lost 4 bases, and 17 bases lay between the germline ends. Written as DNA, the CDR3 is TGTGCCAGCAGCCCCCCCCCGGGGGAGGTCACCGGGGAGCTGTTTTTT. This sequence encodes CASSPPPGEVTGELFF.

This clonotype occurred a few times. The chain recombines TRBV7-9 with TRBJ1-5; D is unresolved. Germline V gives CDR1 SEHNR, CDR2 FQNEAQ (reference sequence). Trimming shortened V by 1 base and J by 7 bases, and 11 bases separated the two germline ends. The CDR3 is 14 residues long. As DNA, the CDR3 is TGTGCCAGCAGCTTAGGGGCAGTGGGCCAGCCCCAGCATTTT. Translation gives CASSLGAVGQPQHF.

This clonotype has at least ten counts. The DNA of the CDR3 is TGTGCCAGCAGGGAACAGGGGAGTCAGCCCCAGCATTTT. Translated: CASREQGSQPQHF. The chain couples TRBV12-3 or TRBV12-4 to TRBJ1-5; TRBD1 matches at 7 bases. The CDR3 has 13 amino acids. The J segment lost 6 bases and the V segment lost 6 bases, leaving 5 bases of the junction unmatched.

The chain carries TRBV29-1 and TRBJ1-3; unclear D gene. Germline CDR1 is SQVTM and CDR2 is ANQGSEA. The CDR3 totals 11 residues. With 4 bases removed from V and 7 bases from J, the gap between germline ends came to 8 bases. The CDR3 DNA follows: TGCAGCGTTGGTCTGTCCAACACCATATATTTT. Translating it yields CSVGLSNTIYF.

This clonotype was observed a few times. The V and J genes are TRBV12-3 or TRBV12-4 and TRBJ2-2; D gene uncertain. This CDR3 has 12 residues. Trimming removed 7 bases at V and 7 bases at J, with 10 bases between. The CDR3: CASTDPLGELFF. CDR3 in DNA: TGTGCCAGCACCGACCCCCTCGGGGAGCTGTTTTTT.

The chain couples TRBV11-1 to TRBJ2-7, with D perhaps TRBD2 (5 bases). This CDR3 region has 15 residues. V lost 2 bases to trimming and J lost 3 bases, with 14 bases between them. CDR1 and CDR2 from the germline V gene are SGHAT and FQDESV (reference sequence). The CDR3, as DNA: TGTGCCAGCAGCTTATCCCGAGAAAGCGGCTACGAGCAGTACTTC. Its translation: CASSLSRESGYEQYF.

The chain combines TRBV5-1 with TRBJ1-1; 10 nucleotides match TRBD1. V dropped 6 bases and J dropped 2; count of bases not matched to a gene: 13. This CDR3 is built from 17 residues. Germline loops: CDR1 SGHRS, CDR2 YFSETQ. The CDR3 here is CASTSWDRGLVNTEAFF. CDR3 coding DNA: TGCGCCAGCACCTCCTGGGACAGGGGTCTTGTTAACACTGAAGCTTTCTTT.